One sample yielded the 4 T cell receptor beta chains listed below, sequenced in a study of patients and donors after allogeneic stem cell transplantation. In TCRdb, the RT-PCR reads were re-called with MiXCR into one record per CDR3 protein. The sample includes about 150,000 distinct CDR3 sequences, approximately 37% of them seen just once. The sequencing sample was made of blood, either unsorted or a sorted T cell fraction (not recorded which). The receptors come from a human donor who was either an allogeneic HSCT recipient or a stem cell or donor lymphocyte infusion donor (not recorded which). It is not recorded whose cells these are; they may come from a transplant donor.

This clonotype was found a few times. The V call is TRBV13, the J call TRBJ1-3, with no clear D. V was pared by 0 bases and J by 0 bases, with 9 bases between. The CDR3 contains 16 residues. The germline V gene encodes CDR1 PRHDT and CDR2 FYEKMQ (reference sequence). CDR3 nucleotides: TGTGCCAGCAGCTTAGGCCGCAGCATCTCTGGAAACACCATATATTTT. Translation: CASSLGRSISGNTIYF.

This clonotype showed up just a few times. The chain has TRBV6-5 and TRBJ1-2; D may be TRBD1 (6 bases). The V end lost 0 bases, the J end lost 7 bases, and 18 bases lay between the germline ends. CDR1 MNHEY and CDR2 SVGAGI come from the germline V gene. The CDR3 sequence is 16 residues long. The CDR3, as DNA: TGTGCCAGCAGTTACTCCCTCACGGGACATTTAGGTGGCTACACCTTC. This sequence encodes CASSYSLTGHLGGYTF.

This chain joins TRBV5-6 and TRBJ2-3; TRBD2 matches at 9 bases. The CDR3 totals 15 residues. V lost 2 bases and J lost 4; bases outside the gene matches: 5. Germline V gene data show CDR1 as SGHDT and CDR2 as YYEEEE. The CDR3 DNA follows: TGTGCCAGCAGCTTTGACAGCGGGGGGCCAGATACGCAGTATTTT. Encoded protein: CASSFDSGGPDTQYF.

The chain has TRBV6-5 and TRBJ2-1, with D perhaps matching TRBD1 or TRBD2 (5 bases each). Germline V gene data show CDR1 as MNHEY and CDR2 as SVGAGI. V was shortened by 0 bases and J by 7 bases, with 22 bases between the two germline ends. The CDR3 extends over 18 amino acids. In DNA, the CDR3 is TGTGCCAGCAGTTACTCGATTAAATGGGCAGGGAGTAGGAATGAGCAGTTCTTC. It specifies CASSYSIKWAGSRNEQFF.